The T cell receptor (beta chain) described here comes from a study of molecular identifiers for immune sequencing clone quantification. The wider study: Four of five splits of RNA from 20,000 or 100,000 naive CD8 cells were sequenced in replicates.

In this sample, this clonotype turned up many times. Its antigen is currently unknown. One end of the junction does not line up with germline, which may come from a read error. This CDR3 region has 12 residues. Germline loops: CDR1 MGHRA, CDR2 YSYEKL. Study-level results: Because of identical TCR molecules sharing a barcode, sizes of highly expanded clones could be underestimated.

In preparing bulk TCR libraries, previously described methods and listed TCR primers were used. TCRdb itself ran the PCR reads through MiXCR, one entry per CDR3 protein. The repertoire has 400,000 to 600,000 distinct CDR3 sequences, around 23% of them found once; the top ten carry over 0.6%. Sequencing was performed on naive CD8+ T cells from blood, with Jurkat cell RNA spiked in. Subset specified: FACS-sorted CD8+CD4-CCR7+CD45RA+ naive T cells. The sequence was collected from a human donor in good health. Some libraries in this study had Jurkat cell RNA spiked in. This chain joins TRBV4-1 and TRBJ2-3, with unresolved D. CDR3 coding DNA: TGTGCCAGCAGCCCTAACACAGATACGCAGTATTTT. It encodes CASSPNTDTQYF.